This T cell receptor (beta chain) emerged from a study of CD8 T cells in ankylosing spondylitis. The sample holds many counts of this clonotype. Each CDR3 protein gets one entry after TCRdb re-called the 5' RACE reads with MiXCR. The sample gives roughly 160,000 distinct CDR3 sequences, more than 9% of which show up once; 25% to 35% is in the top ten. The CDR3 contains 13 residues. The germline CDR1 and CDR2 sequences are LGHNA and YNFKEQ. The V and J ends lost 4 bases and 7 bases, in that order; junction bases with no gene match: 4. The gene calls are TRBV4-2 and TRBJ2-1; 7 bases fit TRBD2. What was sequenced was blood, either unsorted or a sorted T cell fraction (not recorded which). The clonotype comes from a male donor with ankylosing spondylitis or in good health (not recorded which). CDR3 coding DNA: TGTGCCAGCAGCCGAGCTAGCGGAAATGAGCAGTTCTTC. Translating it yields CASSRASGNEQFF.